These 15 T cell receptor beta chains originate from one sample sequenced in a study of shared clonotypes between healthy human individuals (dated by TCRdb to 2019 to 2021). The library relied on the immunoSEQ multiplex PCR assay. In TCRdb, the immuneACCESS table is reduced to in-frame sequences with V and J assigned. These tables do not hold every clone; where another copy was compared, an unresolved V gene accounts for under half, and the others remain unexplained. The sample includes over 950,000 clones, with approximately 80% observed a single time. The ten largest clones represent approximately 0.9% of the sample. Sequencing input: memory CD4+ T cells from PBMCs. The cell subset or site label for this specimen denotes: CD45RA-negative fraction. These receptors all come from a man younger than 30 in good health. Some clones in this sample may be carry-over from other donors' samples.

This clone was recorded a few times. The CDR3 region is CASSIYSDQPQHF. Here the CDR3 DNA reads TGTGCCAGTAGTATCTACTCGGATCAGCCCCAGCATTTT. The genes are TRBV19 and TRBJ1-5; D gene uncertain. Germline V gene lookup returns CDR1 LNHDA and CDR2 SQIVND (reference sequence). Between the trimmed V and J ends, which lost 3 bases and 5 bases, there was a span of 8 bases. The CDR3 is 13 amino acids.

The chain couples TRBV30 to TRBJ1-2, with unresolved D. V lost 8 bases to trimming and J lost 0 bases, with 13 bases between them. The V gene's germline CDR1 is GTSNPN and CDR2 SVGIG (reference sequence). The CDR3 has 13 residues. The CDR3 DNA follows: TGTGCCGGTGAACCCGGGGCTAACTATGGCTACACCTTC. This codes for CAGEPGANYGYTF.

This clone was counted once. The chain uses TRBV6-1 and TRBJ2-5; D is perhaps TRBD1 or TRBD2 (6 bases each). The CDR3 is 15 amino acids. The V gene's germline CDR1 is MNHNS and CDR2 SASEGT. The V end was cut by 2 bases, the J end by 0 bases, with 10 bases between. In nucleotides, the CDR3 is TGTGCCAGCAGTGAATACGGGGGCCACCAAGAGACCCAGTACTTC. This codes for CASSEYGGHQETQYF.

V usage is TRBV29-1 and J usage is TRBJ1-2; D gene unclear. Germline CDR1 SQVTM, CDR2 ANQGSEA. V shed 4 bases and J shed 5 bases, with 14 bases lying between them. This CDR3 spans 13 amino acids. CDR3 DNA: TGCAGCGTTGGGACCAATACGCGGTATGGCTACACCTTC. It translates to CSVGTNTRYGYTF.

V usage is TRBV19 and J usage is TRBJ2-3, with D perhaps matching TRBD1 (5 bases). Germline V gene lookup returns CDR1 LNHDA and CDR2 SQIVND (reference sequence). Trimming cost V 7 bases and J 0 bases, with 11 bases left between them. There are 14 residues in the CDR3. The DNA of the CDR3 is TGTGCCAGTAATGGGGCAGCCAGCACAGATACGCAGTATTTT. This encodes CASNGAASTDTQYF.

The CDR3 region has the DNA TGTGCCAGCAGCTATACCGGGACAGGTTACATCTATGGCTACACCTTC. It yields the protein CASSYTGTGYIYGYTF. The V gene is TRBV27, the J gene TRBJ1-2, with 8 bases aligning to TRBD1. Germline assignment: CDR1 MNHEY and CDR2 SMNVEV (reference sequence). V was pared by 6 bases and J by 4 bases, with 13 bases of the junction left unmatched. This CDR3 has 16 amino acids.

J is TRBJ2-7 and V is TRBV28, with 7 nucleotides matching TRBD2. With 1 base clipped from V and 9 bases from J, the junction kept 15 bases outside the gene matches. Germline CDR1 and CDR2: MDHEN and SYDVKM. The CDR3 extends over 16 amino acids. CDR3 residues: CASSLFVGGDSHRQYF. The CDR3 nucleotides read TGTGCCAGCAGTTTATTTGTGGGGGGGGACTCCCACAGGCAGTACTTC.

This chain connects TRBV11-3 to TRBJ2-3, with no clear D. V was clipped by 4 bases and J by 5 bases, with 7 bases between them. Germline V gene sequence: CDR1 SGHNT, CDR2 YENEEA. The CDR3 runs to 12 residues. In DNA form, the CDR3 reads TGTGCCAGCAGCTCACGGATAGATACGCAGTATTTT. It codes for CASSSRIDTQYF.

This chain joins TRBV7-2 and TRBJ2-1; the D gene is possibly TRBD1 (5 bases). From germline, CDR1 is SGHTA and CDR2 FQGNSA. V dropped 5 bases and J dropped 4 bases, with 6 bases sitting between them. This CDR3 spans 12 amino acids. CDR3 DNA: TGTGCCAGCAGCCGACAGTACAATGAGCAGTTCTTC. Translated: CASSRQYNEQFF.

The V call is TRBV25-1, the J call TRBJ2-1; D uncertain. CDR1 and CDR2 (germline): MGHDK, SYGVNS. This CDR3 comprises 11 residues. Between the trimmed V and J ends, which lost 4 bases and 9 bases, there was a span of 7 bases. This CDR3 is CASSGIREQFF. CDR3 nucleotides: TGTGCCAGCAGTGGCATTCGTGAGCAGTTCTTC.

The rearrangement uses TRBV9 and TRBJ2-2; TRBD1 matches at 11 bases. CDR1 SGDLS and CDR2 YYNGEE come from the germline V gene. The CDR3 totals 17 residues. Losses at the gene ends were 5 bases for V and 5 bases for J; bases not matched to a gene: 11. The CDR3, as DNA: TGTGCCAGCAGGAAAAACCCCGGACAGGGGGCAACCGGGGAGCTGTTTTTT. Its protein is CASRKNPGQGATGELFF.

This sequence joins TRBV28 and TRBJ2-7; 8 bases fit TRBD2. Germline lookup yields CDR1 MDHEN and CDR2 SYDVKM. V lost 4 bases, J lost 4 bases, and 9 bases stayed unmatched. The CDR3 is made up of 15 amino acids. CDR3 coding DNA: TGTGCCAGCAGTTCCCAAGCGGGAGCGAGGTACGAGCAGTACTTC. Translated: CASSSQAGARYEQYF.

This chain joins TRBV5-1 and TRBJ2-3, with TRBD2 matching 8 bases. Germline CDR1 and CDR2: SGHRS and YFSETQ. This CDR3 comprises 16 residues. The trim removed 6 bases at V and 0 bases at J, leaving 9 bases unmatched. In DNA, the CDR3 is TGCGCCAGCAAGCTTGTTAGCGGGATCAGCACAGATACGCAGTATTTT. Its protein is CASKLVSGISTDTQYF.

In its sample, this clone was seen many times. The chain combines TRBV10-2 with TRBJ2-3, with D unresolved. Germline-derived CDR1 and CDR2 are WSHSY and SAAADI. Trimming took off 8 bases at V and 2 bases at J, with 14 bases between the two ends. The CDR3 consists of 14 residues. The CDR3 nucleotides are TGCGCCAGCTCTAAGCAGGCACTCACAGATACGCAGTATTTT. Translating gives CASSKQALTDTQYF.

This chain links TRBV27 with TRBJ2-5; D remains unclear. This CDR3 comprises 13 residues. Trimming cost V 0 bases and J 6 bases, with 8 bases left between them. CDR1 is MNHEY, CDR2 SMNVEV, per germline (reference sequence). The CDR3 loop is CASSLSSRQTQYF. Here the CDR3 DNA reads TGTGCCAGCAGTTTATCGTCCAGGCAGACCCAGTACTTC.